Listed below are T cell receptor beta chains from one sample, sequenced in a study of chemoradiotherapy in HPV16-positive cancers. Profiling relied on immunoSEQ multiplex PCR, and the TCRdb table lists in-frame clones only, not all of them. The repertoire holds approximately 12,000 clones, with 85% to 90% as singletons. This material was obtained from a patient who underwent chemoradiotherapy. The receptors come from a human donor with HPV-associated anogenital cancer. The CDR3 runs from the conserved cysteine through the conserved F or W. The D gene is left open where the match is weak. Part of the rows lack a size; the others show once, few, many or a class for expanded clones.

V gene: TRBV25-1; clone size: once; J gene: TRBJ2-7; D gene: -; CDR3 protein: CASSESARGVNYEQYF; CDR3 DNA: TGTGCCAGCAGTGAATCCGCAAGGGGTGTTAACTACGAGCAGTACTTC
V gene: TRBV5-4; clone size: once; J gene: TRBJ2-1; D gene: -; CDR3 protein: CASSLAAINEQFF; CDR3 DNA: TGTGCCAGCAGCTTGGCCGCAATCAATGAGCAGTTCTTC
V gene: TRBV5-1; clone size: -; J gene: TRBJ1-1; D gene: -; CDR3 protein: CASSMNTEAFF; CDR3 DNA: TGCGCCAGCAGTATGAACACTGAAGCTTTCTTT
V gene: TRBV19; clone size: -; J gene: TRBJ2-2; D gene: TRBD1; CDR3 protein: CASSQRQGANTGELFF; CDR3 DNA: TGTGCCAGTAGCCAAAGACAGGGCGCTAACACCGGGGAGCTGTTTTTT
V gene: TRBV1; clone size: -; J gene: TRBJ2-7; D gene: -; CDR3 protein: CTSSQADSYEQYF; CDR3 DNA: TGCACCAGCAGCCAAGCTGACTCCTACGAGCAGTACTTC
V gene: TRBV14; clone size: -; J gene: TRBJ2-1; D gene: -; CDR3 protein: CASSPPGTLYNEQFF; CDR3 DNA: TGTGCCAGCAGCCCCCCCGGGACGTTATACAATGAGCAGTTCTTC
V gene: TRBV7-9; clone size: -; J gene: TRBJ2-3; D gene: TRBD1; CDR3 protein: CASSAGTVPDTQYF; CDR3 DNA: TGTGCCAGCAGCGCTGGGACAGTCCCAGATACGCAGTATTTT
V gene: TRBV30; clone size: -; J gene: TRBJ1-5; D gene: -; CDR3 protein: CASSGKGNQPQHF; CDR3 DNA: TGTGCCTCCTCAGGTAAAGGCAATCAGCCCCAGCATTTT
V gene: TRBV25-1; clone size: -; J gene: TRBJ2-3; D gene: TRBD2; CDR3 protein: CATTSGGPEGDTQYF; CDR3 DNA: TGTGCCACGACTAGCGGGGGCCCCGAAGGTGATACGCAGTATTTT
V gene: TRBV27; clone size: -; J gene: TRBJ2-7; D gene: -; CDR3 protein: CASSLSPGAYEQYF; CDR3 DNA: TGTGCCAGCAGTTTATCGCCAGGGGCCTACGAGCAGTACTTC
V gene: TRBV5-1; clone size: few; J gene: TRBJ1-1; D gene: -; CDR3 protein: CASKRSRVVDTEAFF; CDR3 DNA: TGCGCCAGCAAACGGAGCAGGGTGGTGGACACTGAAGCTTTCTTT
V gene: TRBV5-1; clone size: -; J gene: TRBJ1-2; D gene: TRBD1; CDR3 protein: CASSSTGQGFDGYTF; CDR3 DNA: TGCGCCAGCAGCTCGACGGGACAGGGATTTGATGGCTACACCTTC
V gene: TRBV4-1; clone size: -; J gene: TRBJ1-1; D gene: -; CDR3 protein: CASSPVPGRNTEAFF; CDR3 DNA: TGCGCCAGCAGCCCCGTGCCGGGGAGAAACACTGAAGCTTTCTTT
V gene: TRBV5-1; clone size: -; J gene: TRBJ2-2; D gene: -; CDR3 protein: CASDEDYNTGELFF; CDR3 DNA: TGCGCCAGCGACGAAGATTATAACACCGGGGAGCTGTTTTTT
V gene: TRBV19; clone size: -; J gene: TRBJ1-2; D gene: -; CDR3 protein: CASALNYGYTF; CDR3 DNA: TGTGCCAGTGCCCTTAACTATGGCTACACCTTC
V gene: TRBV5-4; clone size: -; J gene: TRBJ2-2; D gene: TRBD2; CDR3 protein: CASSGLAGPGELFF; CDR3 DNA: TGTGCCAGCAGCGGACTAGCGGGACCCGGGGAGCTGTTTTTT
V gene: TRBV6-4; clone size: -; J gene: TRBJ2-2; D gene: -; CDR3 protein: CASNPLLARVDSGELFF; CDR3 DNA: TGTGCAAGCAACCCCCTACTCGCTAGGGTTGATTCCGGGGAGCTGTTTTTT
V gene: TRBV19; clone size: -; J gene: TRBJ1-1; D gene: -; CDR3 protein: CASSMRSPPSEAFF; CDR3 DNA: TGTGCCAGTAGTATGAGGTCCCCTCCATCTGAAGCTTTCTTT
V gene: TRBV5-4; clone size: once; J gene: TRBJ2-1; D gene: TRBD2; CDR3 protein: CASSLVAGVHNEQFF; CDR3 DNA: TGTGCCAGCAGCTTGGTAGCGGGCGTCCACAATGAGCAGTTCTTC
V gene: TRBV27; clone size: -; J gene: TRBJ2-3; D gene: -; CDR3 protein: CASRLSISGRGADTQYF; CDR3 DNA: TGTGCCAGCAGGTTATCGATCTCGGGGCGGGGTGCAGATACGCAGTATTTT
V gene: TRBV7-8; clone size: -; J gene: TRBJ1-3; D gene: -; CDR3 protein: CASSLVGHRSWDTIYF; CDR3 DNA: TGTGCCAGCAGCTTAGTAGGGCATCGTTCTTGGGACACCATATATTTT
V gene: TRBV10-3; clone size: once; J gene: TRBJ2-7; D gene: -; CDR3 protein: CAISPTWVDYEQYF; CDR3 DNA: TGTGCCATCAGTCCGACTTGGGTGGATTACGAGCAGTACTTC
V gene: TRBV7-9; clone size: once; J gene: TRBJ2-2; D gene: -; CDR3 protein: CASSLVVRLLTGELFF; CDR3 DNA: TGTGCCAGCAGCTTAGTTGTCCGCTTACTCACCGGGGAGCTGTTTTTT
V gene: TRBV6-5; clone size: -; J gene: TRBJ1-6; D gene: -; CDR3 protein: CASSFGKDNSPLHF; CDR3 DNA: TGTGCCAGCAGTTTTGGGAAAGATAATTCACCCCTCCACTTT